These T cell receptor beta chains were read from a single sample in a study of T cells after yellow fever vaccination. One entry per CDR3 protein results from TCRdb running MiXCR on the 5' RACE reads. The sample contains more than 450,000 distinct CDR3 sequences, just over 20% of which appear only once. The sample in question was PBMCs, obtained more than 20 days after the first yellow fever vaccination. These receptors all stem from a man aged 18-30 years who received the YFV17D yellow fever vaccine. CDR3s include the opening cysteine and the closing phenylalanine or tryptophan. The D gene is left open where the match is weak. A row's size may be missing; if present it is once, few, many or a size class.

j_call: TRBJ1-1; v_call: TRBV6-2/TRBV6-3; clone_size: NA; d_call: NA; cdr3_aa: CASSYSQGWTEAFF; cdr3_nt: TGTGCCAGCAGTTACTCGCAGGGTTGGACTGAAGCTTTCTTT
j_call: TRBJ2-1; v_call: TRBV7-2; clone_size: NA; d_call: NA; cdr3_aa: CASRSQSSYNEQFF; cdr3_nt: TGTGCCAGCAGATCACAGTCATCCTACAATGAGCAGTTCTTC
j_call: TRBJ1-6; v_call: TRBV6-2/TRBV6-3; clone_size: NA; d_call: NA; cdr3_aa: CASSYGTHNSPLHF; cdr3_nt: TGTGCCAGCAGTTACGGGACACATAATTCACCCCTCCACTTT
j_call: TRBJ1-1; v_call: TRBV7-8; clone_size: few; d_call: TRBD1; cdr3_aa: CASSLALGAGGTEAFF; cdr3_nt: TGTGCCAGCAGCTTAGCGCTGGGGGCAGGGGGCACTGAAGCTTTCTTT
j_call: TRBJ2-5; v_call: TRBV7-9; clone_size: NA; d_call: NA; cdr3_aa: CASSQSTGFETQYF; cdr3_nt: TGTGCCAGCAGCCAGAGCACAGGATTCGAGACCCAGTACTTC
j_call: TRBJ1-5; v_call: TRBV7-2; clone_size: NA; d_call: TRBD1; cdr3_aa: CASSLDRGAPQHF; cdr3_nt: TGTGCCAGCAGCTTAGACAGGGGGGCGCCCCAGCATTTT
j_call: TRBJ2-6; v_call: TRBV28; clone_size: NA; d_call: TRBD1; cdr3_aa: CAGSKGDRFRSGANVLTF; cdr3_nt: TGTGCCGGCTCAAAGGGGGACAGGTTCCGCTCTGGGGCCAACGTCCTGACTTTC
j_call: TRBJ1-2; v_call: TRBV27; clone_size: NA; d_call: NA; cdr3_aa: CASSSAPGHPYGYTF; cdr3_nt: TGTGCCAGCAGTTCGGCCCCGGGACACCCCTATGGCTACACCTTC
j_call: TRBJ2-5; v_call: TRBV7-2; clone_size: NA; d_call: NA; cdr3_aa: CASSSPGPAETQYF; cdr3_nt: TGTGCCAGCAGCTCACCGGGGCCGGCTGAGACCCAGTACTTC
j_call: TRBJ1-2; v_call: TRBV6-1; clone_size: few; d_call: NA; cdr3_aa: CASSEWDNNYGYTF; cdr3_nt: TGTGCCAGCAGTGAATGGGACAACAACTATGGCTACACCTTC
j_call: TRBJ2-6; v_call: TRBV5-1; clone_size: once; d_call: NA; cdr3_aa: CASSFIDTGANVLTF; cdr3_nt: TGCGCCAGCAGCTTTATAGATACTGGGGCCAACGTCCTGACTTTC
j_call: TRBJ1-5; v_call: TRBV20-1; clone_size: NA; d_call: TRBD1; cdr3_aa: CGVTGENQPQHF; cdr3_nt: TGCGGGGTGACAGGGGAGAATCAGCCCCAGCATTTT
j_call: TRBJ1-6; v_call: TRBV27; clone_size: many; d_call: NA; cdr3_aa: CASSFGQGNSPLHF; cdr3_nt: TGTGCCAGCAGTTTCGGGCAGGGTAATTCACCCCTCCACTTT
j_call: TRBJ1-2; v_call: TRBV6-1; clone_size: many; d_call: NA; cdr3_aa: CASSEWRGISNYGYTF; cdr3_nt: TGTGCCAGCAGTGAATGGAGGGGCATCTCTAACTATGGCTACACCTTC
j_call: TRBJ2-3; v_call: TRBV7-3; clone_size: NA; d_call: TRBD2; cdr3_aa: CASSLIPAGSTDTQYF; cdr3_nt: TGTGCCAGCAGCTTAATTCCAGCGGGGAGCACAGATACGCAGTATTTT
j_call: TRBJ1-1; v_call: TRBV20-1; clone_size: NA; d_call: NA; cdr3_aa: CSARGSSSMNTEAFF; cdr3_nt: TGCAGTGCTAGAGGGAGCTCATCAATGAACACTGAAGCTTTCTTT
j_call: TRBJ2-1; v_call: TRBV29-1; clone_size: few; d_call: NA; cdr3_aa: CSAYRPGVWNEQFF; cdr3_nt: TGCAGCGCCTATCGTCCGGGAGTCTGGAATGAGCAGTTCTTC
j_call: TRBJ2-2; v_call: TRBV20-1; clone_size: few; d_call: NA; cdr3_aa: CSAISATGELFF; cdr3_nt: TGCAGTGCTATTTCCGCGACCGGGGAGCTGTTTTTT
j_call: TRBJ2-7; v_call: TRBV20-1; clone_size: few; d_call: TRBD1; cdr3_aa: CSAGQGVSYEQYF; cdr3_nt: TGCAGTGCTGGACAGGGGGTCTCCTACGAGCAGTACTTC
j_call: TRBJ2-1; v_call: TRBV4-1; clone_size: few; d_call: TRBD2; cdr3_aa: CASSQGGGRPYNEQFF; cdr3_nt: TGCGCCAGCAGCCAAGGGGGCGGGAGACCCTACAATGAGCAGTTCTTC
j_call: TRBJ2-3; v_call: TRBV9; clone_size: NA; d_call: TRBD2; cdr3_aa: CASRSGGAGDTQYF; cdr3_nt: TGTGCCAGCAGGTCCGGGGGGGCCGGGGATACGCAGTATTTT
j_call: TRBJ2-7; v_call: TRBV9; clone_size: NA; d_call: NA; cdr3_aa: CASSVGQDVSYEQYF; cdr3_nt: TGTGCCAGCAGCGTAGGTCAGGATGTCTCCTACGAGCAGTACTTC
j_call: TRBJ2-3; v_call: TRBV11-2; clone_size: NA; d_call: TRBD1; cdr3_aa: CASSPRQGDRNTQYF; cdr3_nt: TGTGCCAGCAGCCCTAGGCAGGGGGACAGGAATACGCAGTATTTT
j_call: TRBJ2-6; v_call: TRBV28; clone_size: few; d_call: TRBD1; cdr3_aa: CASSGTVSGANVLTF; cdr3_nt: TGTGCCAGCAGTGGGACAGTCTCTGGGGCCAACGTCCTGACTTTC
j_call: TRBJ2-5; v_call: TRBV15; clone_size: many; d_call: TRBD1; cdr3_aa: CATSRDKGTGFFSQYF; cdr3_nt: TGTGCCACCAGCAGAGATAAAGGGACAGGGTTTTTTTCCCAGTACTTC
j_call: TRBJ2-7; v_call: TRBV4-3; clone_size: NA; d_call: NA; cdr3_aa: CASSQEGSFFEQYF; cdr3_nt: TGCGCCAGCAGCCAGGAAGGGAGCTTTTTCGAGCAGTACTTC
j_call: TRBJ2-3; v_call: TRBV5-1; clone_size: few; d_call: NA; cdr3_aa: CASSPPAGSTDTQYF; cdr3_nt: TGCGCCAGCAGCCCCCCCGCCGGTAGCACAGATACGCAGTATTTT
j_call: TRBJ1-1; v_call: TRBV11-2; clone_size: once; d_call: NA; cdr3_aa: CASSFAGTDTEAFF; cdr3_nt: TGTGCCAGCAGCTTTGCCGGGACGGACACCGAAGCTTTCTTT
j_call: TRBJ2-1; v_call: TRBV6-5; clone_size: NA; d_call: TRBD1; cdr3_aa: CASSSEGAFVDNNEQFF; cdr3_nt: TGTGCCAGCAGTTCTGAGGGGGCCTTTGTCGACAACAATGAGCAGTTCTTC
j_call: TRBJ2-5; v_call: TRBV7-2; clone_size: few; d_call: NA; cdr3_aa: CASSLAGSHETQYF; cdr3_nt: TGTGCCAGCAGCTTAGCCGGGAGTCATGAGACCCAGTACTTC
j_call: TRBJ1-1; v_call: TRBV20-1; clone_size: NA; d_call: TRBD1; cdr3_aa: CSARRPGDRGRAEAFF; cdr3_nt: TGCAGTGCTAGAAGGCCAGGGGACAGGGGGAGGGCTGAAGCTTTCTTT
j_call: TRBJ1-4; v_call: TRBV5-1; clone_size: NA; d_call: TRBD1; cdr3_aa: CASSQGQGTEKLFF; cdr3_nt: TGCGCCAGCAGCCAGGGACAGGGGACTGAAAAACTGTTTTTT
j_call: TRBJ2-3; v_call: TRBV25-1; clone_size: few; d_call: TRBD1; cdr3_aa: CASSELRQGYTDTQYF; cdr3_nt: TGTGCCAGCAGTGAGCTTCGACAGGGGTACACAGATACGCAGTATTTT
j_call: TRBJ1-6; v_call: TRBV7-2; clone_size: NA; d_call: TRBD1; cdr3_aa: CASSLDREVSPLHF; cdr3_nt: TGTGCCAGCAGCCTAGACAGGGAAGTTTCACCCCTCCACTTT
j_call: TRBJ1-6; v_call: TRBV18; clone_size: NA; d_call: TRBD1; cdr3_aa: CASSSSGTALQDTPLHF; cdr3_nt: TGTGCCAGCTCCAGCAGCGGGACAGCGCTCCAGGATACACCCCTCCACTTT
j_call: TRBJ2-1; v_call: TRBV27; clone_size: NA; d_call: TRBD2; cdr3_aa: CASSTLAGAPFF; cdr3_nt: TGTGCCAGCAGTACGTTAGCGGGGGCGCCGTTCTTC
j_call: TRBJ2-1; v_call: TRBV20-1; clone_size: few; d_call: TRBD1; cdr3_aa: CSARDKGTGVSNEQFF; cdr3_nt: TGCAGTGCTAGAGATAAAGGGACAGGGGTTTCCAATGAGCAGTTCTTC
j_call: TRBJ1-5; v_call: TRBV20-1; clone_size: few; d_call: TRBD1; cdr3_aa: CSATETGGVGQPQHF; cdr3_nt: TGCAGTGCTACCGAGACAGGGGGCGTCGGTCAGCCCCAGCATTTT
j_call: TRBJ2-3; v_call: TRBV30; clone_size: NA; d_call: NA; cdr3_aa: CAWSVPFRTDTQYF; cdr3_nt: TGTGCCTGGAGTGTCCCATTTCGCACAGATACGCAGTATTTT
j_call: TRBJ2-7; v_call: TRBV10-1; clone_size: NA; d_call: NA; cdr3_aa: CASSVGQGPTYEQYF; cdr3_nt: TGCGCCAGCAGTGTCGGCCAGGGCCCAACCTACGAGCAGTACTTC
j_call: TRBJ2-7; v_call: TRBV10-3; clone_size: few; d_call: TRBD1; cdr3_aa: CAISPAITDRGSYEQYF; cdr3_nt: TGTGCCATCAGCCCAGCTATTACGGACAGGGGTTCCTACGAGCAGTACTTC
j_call: TRBJ2-1; v_call: TRBV6-2/TRBV6-3; clone_size: NA; d_call: NA; cdr3_aa: CASGQGGGRRNEQFF; cdr3_nt: TGTGCCAGCGGCCAAGGGGGGGGGCGCAGGAATGAGCAGTTCTTC
j_call: TRBJ1-5; v_call: TRBV20-1; clone_size: once; d_call: NA; cdr3_aa: CSARVLVGQPQHF; cdr3_nt: TGCAGTGCTAGAGTTCTAGTGGGTCAGCCCCAGCATTTT